Described below is a single T cell receptor beta chain sequence and its context. This entry is derived from a study of early stage breast cancer tumors. Profiling relied on immunoSEQ multiplex PCR, and the TCRdb table lists in-frame clones only, not all of them. Of approximately 20,000 clones in the sample, 60% to 85% are singletons; the top ten hold about 30%. This sequence was found in a person in their sixties with breast cancer. The sequenced material came from blood.

The CDR3 DNA is TGTGCCAGCAGCTCCCGACTAGCGGGGGGCAGTTACGAGCAGTACTTC. Amino acid sequence: CASSSRLAGGSYEQYF. The genes are TRBV7-8 and TRBJ2-7; 13 positions agree with TRBD2. CDR3 size: 16 residues. V shed 4 bases, J shed 4 bases, and the junction held 7 bases outside the gene matches. From germline, CDR1 is SGHVS and CDR2 FQNEAQ.